This is a list of T cell receptor beta chains from one sample in a study of blood T cell repertoires in COVID-19. The assay was immunoSEQ multiplex PCR, and TCRdb's table has in-frame clones only and misses some. Among roughly 500,000 clones listed, approximately 83% were seen once. The sequencing input was peripheral blood. Every receptor here comes from a human donor in a cohort sampled during active COVID-19. CDR3s include the opening cysteine and the closing phenylalanine or tryptophan. The listing skips clone size in some rows; elsewhere it reads once, few, many or a size class.

length: 16; size: -; J: TRBJ2-5; V: TRBV11-2; CDR3: CASSPNMTSGQETQYF
length: 15; size: -; J: TRBJ2-1; V: TRBV5-1; CDR3: CASSPGRFPYNEQFF
length: 14; size: -; J: TRBJ2-1; V: TRBV10-3; CDR3: CAISDRGAYNEQFF
length: 15; size: -; J: TRBJ1-3; V: TRBV5-4; CDR3: CASSLGSLSGNTIYF
length: 18; size: once; J: TRBJ1-3; V: TRBV15; CDR3: CATSAPSGEAWAGNTIYF
length: 14; size: -; J: TRBJ2-7; V: TRBV5-1; CDR3: CASSSGTGGLEQYF
length: 15; size: -; J: TRBJ2-1; V: TRBV12-1; CDR3: CASSFGRPGYNEQFF
length: 16; size: few; J: TRBJ2-7; V: TRBV7-7; CDR3: CASSPILAGGPNEQYF
length: 18; size: -; J: TRBJ2-7; V: TRBV7-3; CDR3: CASSLRPSGGTVSYEQYF
length: 13; size: -; J: TRBJ1-3; V: TRBV29-1; CDR3: CSAGAASGNTIYF
length: 15; size: -; J: TRBJ1-4; V: TRBV6-5; CDR3: CASSSLRPTNEKLFF
length: 18; size: few; J: TRBJ2-2; V: TRBV5-4; CDR3: CATTSGKVGRANTGELFF
length: 15; size: -; J: TRBJ2-1; V: TRBV7-3; CDR3: CASSLRLAGINEQFF
length: 16; size: -; J: TRBJ2-5; V: TRBV4-1; CDR3: CASSKLAGGPGETQYF
length: 16; size: -; J: TRBJ2-3; V: TRBV5-4; CDR3: CASSLGRDRNTDTQYF
length: 13; size: -; J: TRBJ1-1; V: TRBV28; CDR3: CASVALLYTEAFF
length: 15; size: once; J: TRBJ2-7; V: TRBV7-9; CDR3: CASSLVGGRSYEQYF
length: 16; size: -; J: TRBJ1-1; V: TRBV27; CDR3: CASSPWGTLPNTEAFF
length: 13; size: once; J: TRBJ1-4; V: TRBV28; CDR3: CASSFRTNEKLFF
length: 14; size: -; J: TRBJ2-7; V: TRBV18; CDR3: CASSTPGVRRVQYF
length: 15; size: -; J: TRBJ2-5; V: TRBV27; CDR3: CASSPGQLWGETQYF
length: 16; size: -; J: TRBJ2-1; V: TRBV7-3; CDR3: CASSPRGLAGVGEQFF
length: 14; size: -; J: TRBJ2-3; V: TRBV3-1/TRBV3-2; CDR3: CASSQGLAGDTQYF
length: 14; size: -; J: TRBJ2-3; V: TRBV6-5; CDR3: CASSREISTDTQYF
length: 15; size: once; J: TRBJ2-3; V: TRBV4-1; CDR3: CASRLLAVSTDTQYF
length: 14; size: -; J: TRBJ2-3; V: TRBV13; CDR3: CASSGTGVVDTQYF
length: 15; size: -; J: TRBJ2-5; V: TRBV7-2; CDR3: CASSKVGGSGETQYF
length: 17; size: -; J: TRBJ2-7; V: TRBV30; CDR3: CAWSKGLAGGLSYEQYF
length: 17; size: -; J: TRBJ2-3; V: TRBV30; CDR3: CAWSVLQAGASTDTQYF
length: 15; size: few; J: TRBJ1-2; V: TRBV30; CDR3: CAWSARGGANYGYTF
length: 14; size: -; J: TRBJ1-2; V: TRBV3-1/TRBV3-2; CDR3: CASSQAGLDYGYTF
length: 16; size: -; J: TRBJ2-2; V: TRBV10-1; CDR3: CASSERRGINTGELFF
length: 13; size: -; J: TRBJ2-7; V: TRBV10-3; CDR3: CAIRGFEGSEQYF
length: 16; size: -; J: TRBJ2-3; V: TRBV28; CDR3: CASSLERESLTDTQYF
length: 14; size: -; J: TRBJ1-1; V: TRBV6-5; CDR3: CASTHIRENTEAFF
length: 14; size: -; J: TRBJ2-7; V: TRBV9; CDR3: CASSPGQVSYEQYF
length: 13; size: -; J: TRBJ1-4; V: TRBV7-9; CDR3: CASSLVSVEKLFF
length: 16; size: once; J: TRBJ2-1; V: TRBV19; CDR3: CASSFIAGGYYNEQFF
length: 17; size: -; J: TRBJ2-7; V: TRBV5-1; CDR3: CASSPLLAGGPENEQYF
length: 12; size: once; J: TRBJ1-1; V: TRBV30; CDR3: CAWSAGGGEAFF
length: 15; size: -; J: TRBJ1-1; V: TRBV2; CDR3: CASRMEGLGNTEAFF
length: 15; size: -; J: TRBJ1-2; V: TRBV27; CDR3: CASSAAGDRVGGYTF
length: 17; size: -; J: TRBJ1-5; V: TRBV5-6; CDR3: CASSLASGDRGNQPQHF
length: 14; size: -; J: TRBJ2-5; V: TRBV19; CDR3: CASSLMGLLETQYF
length: 13; size: -; J: TRBJ1-1; V: TRBV19; CDR3: CASSRGGDTEAFF